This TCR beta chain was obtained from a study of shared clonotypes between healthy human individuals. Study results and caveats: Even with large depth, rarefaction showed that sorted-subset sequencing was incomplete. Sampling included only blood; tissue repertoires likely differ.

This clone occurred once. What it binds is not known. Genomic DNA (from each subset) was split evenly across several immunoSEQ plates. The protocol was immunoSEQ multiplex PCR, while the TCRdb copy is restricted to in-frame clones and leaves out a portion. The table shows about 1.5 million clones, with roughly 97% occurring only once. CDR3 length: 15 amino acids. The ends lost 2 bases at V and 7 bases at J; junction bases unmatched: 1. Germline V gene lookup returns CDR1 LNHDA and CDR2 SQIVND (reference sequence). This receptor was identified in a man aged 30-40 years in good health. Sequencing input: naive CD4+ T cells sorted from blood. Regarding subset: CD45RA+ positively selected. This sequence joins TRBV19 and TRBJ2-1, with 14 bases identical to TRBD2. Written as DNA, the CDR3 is TGTGCCAGTAGTATACGGACTAGCGGGAGGAATGAGCAGTTCTTC. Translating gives CASSIRTSGRNEQFF. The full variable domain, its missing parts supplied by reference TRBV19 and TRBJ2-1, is DGGITQSPKYLFRKEGQNVTLSCEQNLNHDAMYWYRQDPGQGLRLIYYSQIVNDFQKGDIAEGYSVSREKKESFPLTVTSAQKNPTAFYLCASSIRTSGRNEQFFGPGTRLTVL.